One sample yielded the 30 T cell receptor beta chains listed below, sequenced in a study of CD8+ T cells in alopecia areata. Sequencing used cDNA as its template, made by extracting RNA and reverse transcribing it. The method was immunoSEQ multiplex PCR; TCRdb's version includes in-frame clones alone and lacks a portion of them. The data show hundreds of thousands of clones, approximately 72% seen once. The treatment denotes: oral pan-JAK inhibitor, 5-10 mg twice daily. The source material was CD4+ T cells sorted from blood, sampled at approximately week 44, from a patient treated with tofacitinib. The receptor source for this set is a human donor with alopecia areata.

This rearrangement joins TRBV4-3 to TRBJ2-3; no definite D call. Germline V lookup: CDR1 LGHNA, CDR2 YSLEER. CDR3 length equals 14 residues. The V and J ends lost 1 base and 7 bases respectively, with 12 bases between them. CDR3 amino acids: CASSQGIMQNTQYF. Written as DNA, the CDR3 is TGCGCCAGCAGCCAAGGTATAATGCAGAATACGCAGTATTTT.

This clone has a single count. This sequence joins TRBV27 and TRBJ1-2; TRBD1 might be the D (5 bases). The CDR3 is 12 amino acids. In germline, CDR1 is MNHEY, CDR2 SMNVEV (reference sequence). Trimming took 6 bases from V and 7 from J, leaving 12 bases between them. The CDR3 DNA sequence: TGTGCCAGCAGCTCCCCTCAGGGTGGCTACACCTTC. Translation gives CASSSPQGGYTF.

This clone was recorded a few times. V and J are TRBV7-2 and TRBJ2-2; no clear D. The CDR3 extends over 17 amino acids. V was pared by 5 bases and J by 1 base, with 17 bases between. In germline, CDR1 is SGHTA, CDR2 FQGNSA. This CDR3 reads CASSLYHITLNTGELFF. CDR3 sequence (DNA): TGTGCCAGCAGCCTCTACCACATAACCCTGAACACCGGGGAGCTGTTTTTT.

The V and J genes are TRBV7-2 and TRBJ2-7; no reliable D call. Germline assignment: CDR1 SGHTA and CDR2 FQGNSA. The CDR3 totals 14 residues. V was trimmed by 5 bases and J by 1 base, leaving 12 bases between them. The CDR3 nucleotides read TGTGCCAGCAGCCCAGCCCGGGCATCCTACGAGCAGTACTTC. The encoded protein is CASSPARASYEQYF.

This rearrangement joins TRBV5-1 to TRBJ2-7, with D unresolved. This CDR3 comprises 12 residues. Per germline, CDR1 SGHRS and CDR2 YFSETQ. The V end was cut by 0 bases, the J end by 6 bases, with 7 bases between. DNA of the CDR3: TGCGCCAGCAGCTTGGGGCTAGGCGAGCAGTACTTC. Protein: CASSLGLGEQYF. Full variable domain (remainder filled in from reference TRBV5-1 and TRBJ2-7): KAGVTQTPRYLIKTRGQQVTLSCSPISGHRSVSWYQQTPGQGLQFLFEYFSETQRNKGNFPGRFSGRQFSNSRSEMNVSTLELGDSALYLCASSLGLGEQYFGPGTRLTVT.

This clone was observed a handful of times. The V and J genes are TRBV7-2 and TRBJ1-5; D uncertain. The CDR3 runs 15 residues. V was pared by 1 base and J by 4 bases, with 11 bases between. Per germline, CDR1 SGHTA and CDR2 FQGNSA. The CDR3 DNA follows: TGTGCCAGCAGCTTAGGACGTCCGGGGAATCAGCCCCAGCATTTT. It yields the protein CASSLGRPGNQPQHF.

This clone was counted a single time. V usage is TRBV27 and J usage is TRBJ1-5; a possible D gene is TRBD1 (6 bases). V was pared by 6 bases and J by 7 bases, with 13 bases between. Germline assignment: CDR1 MNHEY and CDR2 SMNVEV (reference sequence). The length of the CDR3 is 13 residues. Written as DNA, the CDR3 is TGTGCCAGCAGCCGCACAGGGTTCCAGCCCCAGCATTTT. As protein: CASSRTGFQPQHF.

The chain carries TRBV27 and TRBJ2-1, with no clear D. Trimming took off 5 bases at V and 0 bases at J, with 11 bases between the two ends. CDR1 is MNHEY and CDR2 is SMNVEV in the germline V gene (reference sequence). The CDR3 sequence is 15 residues long. The CDR3 sequence is CASSRYRSSYNEQFF. The DNA for the CDR3 is TGTGCCAGCAGTCGTTACCGGAGCTCCTACAATGAGCAGTTCTTC.

J is TRBJ1-1 and V is TRBV5-1; no definite D call. V lost 6 bases to trimming and J lost 10 bases, with 22 bases between them. Germline CDR1 SGHRS, CDR2 YFSETQ. This CDR3 spans 14 amino acids. CDR3 residues: CASKVQWEGDGAFF. The CDR3 DNA reads as TGCGCCAGCAAGGTCCAATGGGAGGGTGATGGAGCTTTCTTT.

This clone was counted a few times. The CDR3 protein is CASSPMALAGGSEQFF. CDR3 nucleotide sequence: TGTGCCAGCAGCCCGATGGCGCTAGCGGGGGGAAGCGAGCAGTTCTTC. V and J are TRBV7-2 and TRBJ2-1; 11 bases align to TRBD2. Germline trimming cut 5 bases from V and 10 bases from J; bases unmatched to any gene: 13. Per germline, CDR1 SGHTA and CDR2 FQGNSA. The CDR3 contains 16 residues.

The DNA of the CDR3 is TGTGCCAGCAGCTTAGGATTGGGTGGCTACACCTTC. This translates into CASSLGLGGYTF. The chain carries TRBV7-2 and TRBJ1-2; D gene uncertain. Germline V gene lookup returns CDR1 SGHTA and CDR2 FQGNSA. The CDR3 is 12 residues long. V lost 1 base, J lost 7 bases, and 7 bases lay in between.

The genes are TRBV5-1 and TRBJ2-2, with D uncertain. Germline V gene data show CDR1 as SGHRS and CDR2 as YFSETQ. CDR3 length: 12 residues. The V gene lost 4 bases and the J gene lost 3 bases, with 4 bases spanning the gap. The CDR3 protein is CASSRDTGELFF. CDR3 nucleotide sequence: TGCGCCAGCAGCAGGGACACCGGGGAGCTGTTTTTT.

This clone showed up just a few times. The V and J genes are TRBV5-6 and TRBJ2-3; D remains unclear. Germline-derived CDR1 and CDR2 are SGHDT and YYEEEE. This CDR3 contains 13 residues. V lost 4 bases, J lost 0 bases, and 6 bases lay in between. CDR3 region: CASSIGSTDTQYF. In DNA form, the CDR3 reads TGTGCCAGCAGCATCGGAAGCACAGATACGCAGTATTTT.

This clone has more than one count but fewer than ten. The genes are TRBV15 and TRBJ2-3; 7 bases are shared with TRBD1. The CDR3 totals 13 residues. Germline CDR1 LNHNV, CDR2 YYDKDF (reference sequence). V shed 3 bases, J shed 4 bases, and the junction held 1 base outside the gene matches. Written as DNA, the CDR3 is TGTGCCACCAGCAGTCAGGGGGCAGATACGCAGTATTTT. Translated: CATSSQGADTQYF.

The chain joins TRBV4-3 to TRBJ1-4; TRBD1 aligns across 12 bases. Germline trimming cut 3 bases from V and 8 bases from J; bases unmatched to any gene: 7. Germline-derived CDR1 and CDR2 are LGHNA and YSLEER. There are 16 residues in the CDR3. The DNA of the CDR3 is TGCGCCAGCAGCCAGACTCCGGGACAGGGGGCGGAAAAACTGTTTTTT. It is translated as CASSQTPGQGAEKLFF.

J is TRBJ1-5 and V is TRBV6-1; no clear D. V lost 5 bases and J 3 bases, leaving 8 bases between the germline ends. Per germline, CDR1 MNHNS and CDR2 SASEGT. The CDR3 spans 13 residues. This CDR3 reads CASSPHTNQPQHF. The CDR3 nucleotides read TGTGCCAGCAGTCCACACACCAATCAGCCCCAGCATTTT.

The chain is built from TRBV5-1 and TRBJ2-5, with 7 positions matching TRBD1. Per germline, CDR1 SGHRS and CDR2 YFSETQ. Germline trimming cut 4 bases from V and 1 base from J; bases unmatched to any gene: 7. The CDR3 length is 15 residues. CDR3 nucleotide sequence: TGCGCCAGCAGCGCGCTGGGACAGTCCCAAGAGACCCAGTACTTC. This codes for CASSALGQSQETQYF.

The sample holds a few counts of this clone. The V and J genes are TRBV4-1 and TRBJ2-7; tentative D call: TRBD1 (6 bases). CDR3 length: 15 amino acids. The ends were cut back, 4 bases at V and 3 bases at J, with 16 bases in the middle. Germline V gene data show CDR1 as MGHRA and CDR2 as YSYEKL. DNA of the CDR3: TGCGCCAGCAGCCTCAACCCGACAGGTGACTACGAGCAGTACTTC. It encodes CASSLNPTGDYEQYF.

V is TRBV4-3 and J is TRBJ1-4, with TRBD1 as a possible D gene (6 bases). V lost 1 base and J 7 bases, leaving 25 bases between the germline ends. The CDR3 is 19 residues long. Germline V lookup: CDR1 LGHNA, CDR2 YSLEER. This CDR3 reads CASSQGGGAGASLTEKLFF. The CDR3 DNA is TGCGCCAGCAGCCAAGGGGGGGGCGCTGGGGCCTCCCTCACTGAAAAACTGTTTTTT.

J is TRBJ2-4 and V is TRBV6-6; TRBD2 might be the D (7 bases). Germline CDR1 is MNHNY and CDR2 is SVGAGI (reference sequence). V was shortened by 6 bases and J by 4 bases, with 13 bases between the two germline ends. This CDR3 has 14 amino acids. CDR3 residues: CASSPRGAKNIQYF. CDR3 DNA sequence: TGTGCCAGCAGCCCACGGGGGGCGAAAAACATTCAGTACTTC.

The rearrangement links TRBV29-1 to TRBJ1-1; 8 bases are a match to TRBD1. This CDR3 contains 12 residues. Germline CDR1 reads SQVTM; CDR2 reads ANQGSEA. The J segment lost 4 bases and the V segment lost 3 bases, leaving 1 base of the junction unmatched. The CDR3 nucleotides read TGCAGCGTTGAGGACAGGGTCACTGAAGCTTTCTTT. It yields the protein CSVEDRVTEAFF.

The chain is built from TRBV30 and TRBJ1-2; D ambiguous. The ends were cut back, 2 bases at V and 3 bases at J, with 13 bases in the middle. The germline gives CDR1 GTSNPN, CDR2 SVGIG (reference sequence). The CDR3 consists of 14 residues. CDR3 sequence (DNA): TGTGCCTGGAGTAGTGGAAACCTCTACTATGGCTACACCTTC. Translated, it gives CAWSSGNLYYGYTF.

V and J are TRBV4-3 and TRBJ1-3; perhaps TRBD1 as D (6 bases). The CDR3 has 15 amino acids. CDR1 is LGHNA, CDR2 YSLEER, per germline. V was clipped by 0 bases and J by 2 bases, with 8 bases between them. The CDR3 sequence is CASSQDRGAGNTIYF. For the CDR3, the DNA is TGCGCCAGCAGCCAAGATAGGGGGGCTGGAAACACCATATATTTT.

The chain carries TRBV5-1 and TRBJ2-1, with 7 nucleotides matching TRBD1. With 4 bases clipped from V and 9 bases from J, the junction kept 10 bases outside the gene matches. Per the germline V gene, CDR1 is SGHRS and CDR2 is YFSETQ. This CDR3 has 14 residues. CDR3 loop: CASSAGTVGAEQFF. CDR3 coding DNA: TGCGCCAGCAGCGCCGGGACAGTAGGGGCTGAGCAGTTCTTC.

This clone was seen a single time. The chain links TRBV11-2 to TRBJ2-2; 8 bases line up with TRBD1. The germline CDR1 and CDR2 sequences are SGHAT and FQNNGV. J lost 3 bases, V lost 6 bases, and 6 bases had no gene match. The CDR3 extends over 15 amino acids. CDR3 DNA: TGTGCCAGCAGTCGCGGACAGGGCTACACCGGGGAGCTGTTTTTT. Translating it yields CASSRGQGYTGELFF.

This clone was recorded a few times. The CDR3 coding sequence is TGTGCCTGGAGCCTCCGGGGACTAGCGGGATACAATGAGCAGTTCTTC. It yields the protein CAWSLRGLAGYNEQFF. The chain is built from TRBV30 and TRBJ2-1; 13 bases fit TRBD2. The CDR3 consists of 16 residues. Trimming at V came to 3 bases and at J to 4 bases, leaving 6 bases not matched to a gene. Germline V gene sequence: CDR1 GTSNPN, CDR2 SVGIG (reference sequence).

This rearrangement joins TRBV9 to TRBJ1-2, with D perhaps matching TRBD1 (5 bases). Germline V lookup: CDR1 SGDLS, CDR2 YYNGEE. This CDR3 region has 14 residues. V gave up 5 bases and J gave up 2 bases, with 13 bases separating them. The CDR3 nucleotides read TGTGCCAGCAGGACAGCTGGACGAAACTATGGCTACACCTTC. This gives the protein CASRTAGRNYGYTF.

V usage is TRBV10-3 and J usage is TRBJ2-1; 12 bases line up with TRBD2. Unmatched junction bases numbered 8, after V lost 1 base and J lost 10 bases. CDR1 and CDR2 from the germline V gene are ENHRY and SYGVKD. The CDR3 loop spans 16 amino acids. CDR3 sequence reads: CAISEWASGGASEQFF. The CDR3 DNA follows: TGTGCCATCAGTGAGTGGGCTAGCGGGGGGGCAAGCGAGCAGTTCTTC.

The chain links TRBV4-3 to TRBJ2-2; D gene unclear. This CDR3 has 13 residues. The V end lost 0 bases, the J end lost 6 bases, and 5 bases lay between the germline ends. Germline values: CDR1 LGHNA, CDR2 YSLEER. DNA of the CDR3: TGCGCCAGCAGCCAAGATCTTCCCGGGGAGCTGTTTTTT. Protein product: CASSQDLPGELFF.

The V gene is TRBV15, the J gene TRBJ1-4; D is possibly TRBD1 (5 bases). Trimming cost V 1 base and J 8 bases, with 11 bases left between them. The germline V gene has CDR1 LNHNV and CDR2 YYDKDF (reference sequence). The CDR3 has 14 amino acids. Here the CDR3 reads CATSRGDSREKLFF. The CDR3 region has the DNA TGTGCCACCAGCAGAGGCGACAGCCGAGAAAAACTGTTTTTT.